A selection of T cell receptor beta chains follows, all from one sample in a study of shared clonotypes between healthy human individuals. The table came from immunoSEQ multiplex PCR; TCRdb's copy has only in-frame clones and leaves some out. The sample records over 750,000 clones, 95% to 97% being singletons. The source material was naive CD8+ T cells sorted from blood. These receptors came from a man aged 30-40 years in good health. Each CDR3 is given with its conserved first and last residue. D genes are given only for firm matches. Size is omitted from some rows. Given values are once, few, many or a class for expanded clones.

abundance	v_gene	j_gene	d_gene	CDR3nt	CDR3aa
NA	TRBV4-1	TRBJ2-3	NA	TGCGCCAGCAGCCAAGAACCACAGGGCTCTAGCACAGATACGCAGTATTTT	CASSQEPQGSSTDTQYF
NA	TRBV14	TRBJ1-4	NA	TGTGCCAGCGGCTCCGGGACACCAGAAAAACTGTTTTTT	CASGSGTPEKLFF
NA	TRBV19	TRBJ2-7	TRBD2	TGTGCCAGTAGTCCCGCCGTGACTAGCGTCTACGAGCAGTACTTC	CASSPAVTSVYEQYF
NA	TRBV27	TRBJ2-7	TRBD1	TGTGCCAGCAGTTTATCGGGGGACAGAAGAGAGCAGTACTTC	CASSLSGDRREQYF
NA	TRBV9	TRBJ1-2	TRBD1	TGTGCCAGCAGCGTCTGGACAGGGGAAGGCTATGGCTACACCTTC	CASSVWTGEGYGYTF
NA	TRBV27	TRBJ2-7	TRBD2	TGTGCCACCACAGTGCGCGGGAGCGGGTACTACGAGCAGTACTTC	CATTVRGSGYYEQYF
NA	TRBV15	TRBJ2-7	NA	TGTGCCACCAGCAGAGATGAAAGCTCCTACGAGCAGTACTTC	CATSRDESSYEQYF
NA	TRBV9	TRBJ2-3	TRBD2	TGTGCCAGCAGCGTAGGAAAGGGGAGATTGACTAGCGGGATCACAGATACGCAGTATTTT	CASSVGKGRLTSGITDTQYF
NA	TRBV29-1	TRBJ1-2	NA	TGCAGCGTTGTTGGGTGGAGAGACAGGATAGATGGCTACACCTTC	CSVVGWRDRIDGYTF
NA	TRBV30	TRBJ2-1	TRBD1	TGTGCCTGGAGTGATTACCAGGGGGATGAGCAGTTCTTC	CAWSDYQGDEQFF
once	TRBV5-6	TRBJ1-5	TRBD1	TGTGCCAGCAGCGTTGGACAGGTTTGGGGCAATCAGCCCCAGCATTTT	CASSVGQVWGNQPQHF
NA	TRBV28	TRBJ2-2	NA	TGTGCCAGCAGTTTAGACTACACCGGGGAGCTGTTTTTT	CASSLDYTGELFF
NA	TRBV25-1	TRBJ2-3	TRBD2	TGTGCCAGCAGTGAGGGGCGGGGGGCAGATACGCAGTATTTT	CASSEGRGADTQYF
NA	TRBV14	TRBJ2-3	TRBD1	TGTGCCAGCAGCCAAGATGAGGGGGCCGGCACAGATACGCAGTATTTT	CASSQDEGAGTDTQYF
NA	TRBV6-6	TRBJ1-4	NA	TGTGCCAGCCGTTCCGGGGGCTGGGGGGAAAAACTGTTTTTT	CASRSGGWGEKLFF
NA	TRBV14	TRBJ2-7	TRBD2	TGTGCCAGCAGCCAAGAAGGGGCGGGAGGGCCTCCCTACGAGCAGTACTTC	CASSQEGAGGPPYEQYF
NA	TRBV11-3	TRBJ2-1	TRBD1	TGTGCCAGCAGCCCCCGGGGCAGGGGGTTCAATGAGCAGTTCTTC	CASSPRGRGFNEQFF
NA	TRBV15	TRBJ2-7	NA	TGTGCCACCAGCACAAAGTGGGTAGCGGAAGCCTACGAGCAGTACTTC	CATSTKWVAEAYEQYF
NA	TRBV6-5	TRBJ1-4	NA	TGTGCCAGCAGTTACTCGTCGGAGAATGAAAAACTGTTTTTT	CASSYSSENEKLFF
NA	TRBV7-2	TRBJ2-3	TRBD1	TGTGCCAGCAGCTTAGTCCGGGACAGGGGGCTTGATACGCAGTATTTT	CASSLVRDRGLDTQYF
NA	TRBV21-1	TRBJ2-1	NA	TGTGCCAGCAGCAAATTTGATAAATCGAAGCGGGGGCCCTTCAATGAGCAGTTCTTC	CASSKFDKSKRGPFNEQFF
once	TRBV7-2	TRBJ1-5	NA	TGTGCCAGCAGCCACCGGTATCAGCCCCAGCATTTT	CASSHRYQPQHF